These 5 T cell receptor beta chains originate from one sample sequenced in a study of Ad26.COV2.S vaccination and SARS-CoV-2 variants. Profiling relied on immunoSEQ multiplex PCR, and the TCRdb table lists in-frame clones only, not all of them. The table has about 39,000 clones, about 80% seen once. This specimen was peripheral blood, taken after recovery from COVID-19. These receptors came from a human donor who had recovered from COVID-19.

This sequence joins TRBV6-5 and TRBJ1-1; D gene ambiguous. With 3 bases removed from V and 4 bases from J, the gap between germline ends came to 3 bases. This CDR3 comprises 11 residues. CDR1 is MNHEY, CDR2 SVGAGI, per germline. In DNA, the CDR3 is TGTGCCAGCAGTTATGGCACTGAAGCTTTCTTT. Translating it yields CASSYGTEAFF.

The V gene is TRBV2, the J gene TRBJ1-2; 7 nucleotides match TRBD1. CDR3 length: 13 residues. The trim removed 5 bases at V and 4 bases at J, leaving 4 bases unmatched. The germline V gene encodes CDR1 SNHLY and CDR2 FYNNEI. The CDR3 here is CASSLGQIYGYTF. CDR3 bases: TGTGCCAGCAGTCTGGGACAGATCTATGGCTACACCTTC.

The V call is TRBV6-6, the J call TRBJ1-4; D unresolved. The CDR3 runs 14 residues. Germline-derived CDR1 and CDR2 are MNHNY and SVGAGI (reference sequence). V gave up 3 bases and J gave up 5 bases, with 10 bases separating them. The CDR3, as DNA: TGTGCCAGCAGTTATCCCGAAAGGAATGAAAAACTGTTTTTT. Its translation is CASSYPERNEKLFF.

The chain employs TRBV28 and TRBJ1-2, with TRBD1 identical over 7 bases. The length of the CDR3 is 13 residues. The germline gives CDR1 MDHEN, CDR2 SYDVKM. V was clipped by 7 bases and J by 2 bases; unmatched bases: 4. Here the CDR3 reads CASTTGANYGYTF. The CDR3 DNA reads TGTGCCAGCACAACAGGGGCGAACTATGGCTACACCTTC.

The V and J genes are TRBV12-3 or TRBV12-4 and TRBJ2-7; D unresolved. The CDR3 spans 13 residues. The V and J ends lost 3 bases and 7 bases respectively, with 13 bases between them. This CDR3 is CASSFSGPREQYF. CDR3 coding DNA: TGTGCCAGCAGTTTTTCCGGGCCTAGGGAGCAGTACTTC.